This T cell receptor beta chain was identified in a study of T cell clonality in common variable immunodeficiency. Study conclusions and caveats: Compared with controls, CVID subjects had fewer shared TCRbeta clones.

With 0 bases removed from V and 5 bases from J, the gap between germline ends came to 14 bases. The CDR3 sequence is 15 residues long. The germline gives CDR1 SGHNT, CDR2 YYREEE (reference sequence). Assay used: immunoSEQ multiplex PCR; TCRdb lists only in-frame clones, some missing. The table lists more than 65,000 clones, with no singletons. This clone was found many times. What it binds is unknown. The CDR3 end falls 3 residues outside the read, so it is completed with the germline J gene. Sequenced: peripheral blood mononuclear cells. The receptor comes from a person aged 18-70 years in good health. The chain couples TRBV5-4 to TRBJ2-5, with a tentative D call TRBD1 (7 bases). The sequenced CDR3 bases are TGTGCCAGCAGCTTGGAGGCGGGACAGAAGGAGACC. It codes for CASSLEAGQKET. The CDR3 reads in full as CASSLEAGQKETQYF. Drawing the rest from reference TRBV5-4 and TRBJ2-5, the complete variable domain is ETGVTQSPTHLIKTRGQQVTLRCSSQSGHNTVSWYQQALGQGPQFIFQYYREEENGRGNFPPRFSGLQFPNYSSELNVNALELDDSALYLCASSLEAGQKETQYFGPGTRLLVL.